A selection of T cell receptor beta chains follows, all from one sample in a study of blood T cells in healthy people across ages. One entry per CDR3 protein, called by TCRdb with MiXCR from the 5' RACE reads. Counted here are 650,000 to 700,000 distinct CDR3 sequences, roughly half occurring once; the ten biggest clones make up approximately 15%. Sequenced sample: blood. The receptors come from a woman of 80 years or more in good health. The CDR3 runs from the conserved cysteine through the conserved F or W. D genes are given only for firm matches. Some rows mark clone size as missing; the rest say once, few, many or name a class of expanded clone.

size	J	D	length	V	CDR3	DNA
NA	TRBJ2-4	TRBD1	17	TRBV12-3/TRBV12-4	CASSPRTGRGAKNIQYF	TGTGCCAGCAGTCCCCGGACAGGGAGAGGAGCCAAAAACATTCAGTACTTC
NA	TRBJ2-1	NA	14	TRBV19	CASSIRRGYNEQFF	TGTGCCAGTAGTATAAGACGGGGCTACAATGAGCAGTTCTTC
many	TRBJ2-3	NA	15	TRBV5-1	CASSLDTGGTDTQYF	TGCGCCAGCAGCTTGGATACGGGTGGCACAGATACGCAGTATTTT
NA	TRBJ2-1	NA	15	TRBV5-1	CASSFDGGSYNEQFF	TGCGCCAGCAGCTTTGACGGGGGCTCCTACAATGAGCAGTTCTTC
NA	TRBJ1-1	TRBD1	13	TRBV7-2	CASSYGQGTSAFF	TGTGCCAGCAGCTACGGACAGGGGACTTCAGCTTTCTTT
NA	TRBJ2-7	TRBD2	17	TRBV28	CASSSRDLGLAAYELYF	TGTGCCAGCAGTTCCCGGGACTTGGGACTAGCGGCGTACGAGCTGTACTTC
NA	TRBJ2-1	TRBD2	16	TRBV20-1	CSAPASGGDAYNEQFF	TGCAGTGCCCCGGCTAGCGGGGGGGACGCCTACAATGAGCAGTTCTTC
many	TRBJ2-1	NA	15	TRBV5-5	CASSFYGGPYNEQFF	TGTGCCAGCAGCTTCTATGGGGGACCTTACAATGAGCAGTTCTTC
NA	TRBJ2-7	NA	17	TRBV7-2	CASSYAGTSGSYSEQYF	TGTGCCAGCAGCTACGCCGGGACGAGTGGGTCCTACAGTGAGCAGTACTTC
NA	TRBJ2-3	TRBD1	13	TRBV5-1	CASSVVGGYTQYF	TGCGCCAGCAGCGTGGTAGGGGGCTATACGCAGTATTTT
many	TRBJ1-4	NA	14	TRBV5-6	CASSLVRGNEKLFF	TGTGCCAGCAGTCTAGTGAGGGGTAATGAAAAACTGTTTTTT
NA	TRBJ2-2	TRBD2	16	TRBV3-1	CASSNGLAGNSGELFF	TGTGCCAGCAGCAATGGGCTAGCGGGCAACTCCGGGGAGCTGTTTTTT